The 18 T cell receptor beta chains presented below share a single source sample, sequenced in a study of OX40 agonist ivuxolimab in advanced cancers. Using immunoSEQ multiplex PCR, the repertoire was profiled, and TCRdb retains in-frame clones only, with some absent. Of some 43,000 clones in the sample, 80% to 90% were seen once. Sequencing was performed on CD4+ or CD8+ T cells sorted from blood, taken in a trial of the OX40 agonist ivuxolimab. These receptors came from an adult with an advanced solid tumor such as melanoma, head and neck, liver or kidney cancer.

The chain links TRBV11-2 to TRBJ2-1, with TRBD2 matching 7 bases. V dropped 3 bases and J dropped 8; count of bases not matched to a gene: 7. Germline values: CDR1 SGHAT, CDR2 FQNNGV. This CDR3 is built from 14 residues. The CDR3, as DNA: TGTGCCAGCAGCTTGGCACTAGCGAACGATGAGCAGTTCTTC. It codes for CASSLALANDEQFF. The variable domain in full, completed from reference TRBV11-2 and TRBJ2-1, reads EAGVAQSPRYKIIEKRQSVAFWCNPISGHATLYWYQQILGQGPKLLIQFQNNGVVDDSQLPKDRFSAERLKGVDSTLKIQPAKLEDSAVYLCASSLALANDEQFFGPGTRLTVL.

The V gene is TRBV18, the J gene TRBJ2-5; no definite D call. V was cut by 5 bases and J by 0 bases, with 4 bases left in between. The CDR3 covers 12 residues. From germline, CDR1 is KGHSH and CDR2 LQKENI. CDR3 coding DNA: TGTGCCAGCTCATCATACCAAGAGACCCAGTACTTC. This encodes CASSSYQETQYF.

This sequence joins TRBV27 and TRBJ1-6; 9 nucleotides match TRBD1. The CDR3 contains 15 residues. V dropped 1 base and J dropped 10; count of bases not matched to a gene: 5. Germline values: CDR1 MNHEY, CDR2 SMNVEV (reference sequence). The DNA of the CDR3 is TGTGCCAGCAGTTTATTGGGGACAGGGCACTCACCCCTCCACTTT. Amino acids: CASSLLGTGHSPLHF.

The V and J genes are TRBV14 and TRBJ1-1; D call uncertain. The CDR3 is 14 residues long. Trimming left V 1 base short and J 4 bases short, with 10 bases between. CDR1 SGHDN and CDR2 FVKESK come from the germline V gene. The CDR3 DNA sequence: TGTGCCAGCAGCCAAGGGGCTCTGAGCACTGAAGCTTTCTTT. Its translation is CASSQGALSTEAFF.

CDR3 protein: CASSRMTGGDEQYF. Here the CDR3 DNA reads TGTGCCAGTAGTAGAATGACAGGGGGCGACGAGCAGTACTTC. V usage is TRBV19 and J usage is TRBJ2-7; 10 nucleotides match TRBD1. CDR1 and CDR2 (germline): LNHDA, SQIVND (reference sequence). The CDR3 sequence is 14 residues long. The J segment lost 5 bases and the V segment lost 4 bases, leaving 5 bases of the junction unmatched.

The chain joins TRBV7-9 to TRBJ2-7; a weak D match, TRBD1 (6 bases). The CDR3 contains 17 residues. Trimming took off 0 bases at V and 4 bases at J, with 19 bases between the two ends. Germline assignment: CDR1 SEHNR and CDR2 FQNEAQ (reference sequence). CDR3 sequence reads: CASSLAVGATGRYEQYF. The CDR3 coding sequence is TGTGCCAGCAGCTTAGCGGTGGGGGCCACGGGCCGATACGAGCAGTACTTC.

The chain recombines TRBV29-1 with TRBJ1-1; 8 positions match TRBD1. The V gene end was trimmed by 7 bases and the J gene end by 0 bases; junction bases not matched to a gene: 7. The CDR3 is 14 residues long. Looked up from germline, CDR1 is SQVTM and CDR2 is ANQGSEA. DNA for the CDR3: TGCAGCGCCTTCCGGGACAGGATGAACACTGAAGCTTTCTTT. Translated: CSAFRDRMNTEAFF.

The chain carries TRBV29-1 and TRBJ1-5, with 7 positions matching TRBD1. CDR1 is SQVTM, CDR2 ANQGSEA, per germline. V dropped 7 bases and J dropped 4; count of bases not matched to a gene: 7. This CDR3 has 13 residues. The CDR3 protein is CSAATGINQPQHF. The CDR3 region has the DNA TGCAGCGCCGCGACAGGGATTAATCAGCCCCAGCATTTT.

CDR3 nucleotide sequence: TGTGCCAGCAGGAGGGACATTGGAAACACCATATATTTT. Translation: CASRRDIGNTIYF. This sequence joins TRBV6-4 and TRBJ1-3; D may be TRBD1 (6 bases). The CDR3 runs 13 residues. Germline V gene data show CDR1 as MRHNA and CDR2 as SNTAGT. Trimming left V 6 bases short and J 3 bases short, with 9 bases between.

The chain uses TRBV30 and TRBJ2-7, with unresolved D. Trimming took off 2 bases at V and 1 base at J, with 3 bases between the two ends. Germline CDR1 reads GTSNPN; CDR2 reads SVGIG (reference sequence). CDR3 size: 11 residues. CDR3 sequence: CAWSSSYEQYF. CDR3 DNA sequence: TGTGCCTGGAGTTCATCCTACGAGCAGTACTTC. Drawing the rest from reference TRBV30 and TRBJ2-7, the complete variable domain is SQTIHQWPATLVQPVGSPLSLECTVEGTSNPNLYWYRQAAGRGLQLLFYSVGIGQISSEVPQNLSASRPQDRQFILSSKKLLLSDSGFYLCAWSSSYEQYFGPGTRLTVT.

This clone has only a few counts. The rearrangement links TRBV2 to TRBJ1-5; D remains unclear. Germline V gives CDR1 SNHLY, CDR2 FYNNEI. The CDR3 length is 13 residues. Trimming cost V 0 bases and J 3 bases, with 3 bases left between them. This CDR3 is CASSEAINQPQHF. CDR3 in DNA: TGTGCCAGCAGTGAAGCGATCAATCAGCCCCAGCATTTT. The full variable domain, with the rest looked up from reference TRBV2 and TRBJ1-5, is EPEVTQTPSHQVTQMGQEVILRCVPISNHLYFYWYRQILGQKVEFLVSFYNNEISEKSEIFDDQFSVERPDGSNFTLKIRSTKLEDSAMYFCASSEAINQPQHFGDGTRLSIL.

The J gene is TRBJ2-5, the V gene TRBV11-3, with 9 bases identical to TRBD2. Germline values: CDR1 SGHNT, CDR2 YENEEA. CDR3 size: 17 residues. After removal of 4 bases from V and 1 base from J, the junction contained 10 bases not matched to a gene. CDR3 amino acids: CASSSGATSGFQETQYF. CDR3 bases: TGTGCCAGCAGCTCTGGGGCGACTAGCGGATTCCAAGAGACCCAGTACTTC. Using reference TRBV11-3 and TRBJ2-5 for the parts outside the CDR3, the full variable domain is EAGVVQSPRYKIIEKKQPVAFWCNPISGHNTLYWYLQNLGQGPELLIRYENEEAVDDSQLPKDRFSAERLKGVDSTLKIQPAELGDSAVYLCASSSGATSGFQETQYFGPGTRLLVL.

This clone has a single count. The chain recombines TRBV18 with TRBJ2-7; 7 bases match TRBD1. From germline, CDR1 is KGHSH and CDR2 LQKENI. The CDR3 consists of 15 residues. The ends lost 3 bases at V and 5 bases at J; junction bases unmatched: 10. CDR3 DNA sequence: TGTGCCAGCTCACCTTCAGCCAGGGGGTTTAACGAGCAGTACTTC. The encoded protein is CASSPSARGFNEQYF.

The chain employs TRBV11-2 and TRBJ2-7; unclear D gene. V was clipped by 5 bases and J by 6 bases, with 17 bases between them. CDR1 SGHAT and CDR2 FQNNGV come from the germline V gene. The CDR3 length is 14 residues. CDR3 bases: TGTGCCAGCAGCGAAAGCGCGCATGGTGGCGAGCAGTACTTC. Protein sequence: CASSESAHGGEQYF.

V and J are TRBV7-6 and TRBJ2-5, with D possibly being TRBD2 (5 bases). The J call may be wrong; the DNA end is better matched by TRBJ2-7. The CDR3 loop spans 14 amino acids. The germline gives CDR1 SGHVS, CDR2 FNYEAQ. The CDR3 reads CASSPRDYSYEQYF. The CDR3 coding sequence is TGTGCCAGCAGCCCCCGGGATTATAGCTACGAGCAGTACTTC.

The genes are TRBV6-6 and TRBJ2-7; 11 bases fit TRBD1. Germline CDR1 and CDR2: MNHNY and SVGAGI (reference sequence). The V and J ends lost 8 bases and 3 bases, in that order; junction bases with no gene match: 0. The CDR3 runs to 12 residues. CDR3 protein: CASGTGGYEQYF. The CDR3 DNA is TGTGCCAGCGGGACAGGGGGCTACGAGCAGTACTTC.

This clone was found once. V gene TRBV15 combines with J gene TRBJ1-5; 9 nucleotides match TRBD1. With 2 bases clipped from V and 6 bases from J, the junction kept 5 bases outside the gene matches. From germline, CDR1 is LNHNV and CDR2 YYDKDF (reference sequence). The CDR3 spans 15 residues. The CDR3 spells CATSRPGTGSQPQHF. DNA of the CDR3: TGTGCCACCAGCAGACCCGGGACAGGGAGTCAGCCCCAGCATTTT.

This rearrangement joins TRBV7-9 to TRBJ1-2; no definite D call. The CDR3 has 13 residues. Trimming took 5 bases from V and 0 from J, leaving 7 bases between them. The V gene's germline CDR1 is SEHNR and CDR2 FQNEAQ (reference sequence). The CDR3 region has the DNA TGTGCCAGCAGCCCTACATCTAACTATGGCTACACCTTC. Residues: CASSPTSNYGYTF.